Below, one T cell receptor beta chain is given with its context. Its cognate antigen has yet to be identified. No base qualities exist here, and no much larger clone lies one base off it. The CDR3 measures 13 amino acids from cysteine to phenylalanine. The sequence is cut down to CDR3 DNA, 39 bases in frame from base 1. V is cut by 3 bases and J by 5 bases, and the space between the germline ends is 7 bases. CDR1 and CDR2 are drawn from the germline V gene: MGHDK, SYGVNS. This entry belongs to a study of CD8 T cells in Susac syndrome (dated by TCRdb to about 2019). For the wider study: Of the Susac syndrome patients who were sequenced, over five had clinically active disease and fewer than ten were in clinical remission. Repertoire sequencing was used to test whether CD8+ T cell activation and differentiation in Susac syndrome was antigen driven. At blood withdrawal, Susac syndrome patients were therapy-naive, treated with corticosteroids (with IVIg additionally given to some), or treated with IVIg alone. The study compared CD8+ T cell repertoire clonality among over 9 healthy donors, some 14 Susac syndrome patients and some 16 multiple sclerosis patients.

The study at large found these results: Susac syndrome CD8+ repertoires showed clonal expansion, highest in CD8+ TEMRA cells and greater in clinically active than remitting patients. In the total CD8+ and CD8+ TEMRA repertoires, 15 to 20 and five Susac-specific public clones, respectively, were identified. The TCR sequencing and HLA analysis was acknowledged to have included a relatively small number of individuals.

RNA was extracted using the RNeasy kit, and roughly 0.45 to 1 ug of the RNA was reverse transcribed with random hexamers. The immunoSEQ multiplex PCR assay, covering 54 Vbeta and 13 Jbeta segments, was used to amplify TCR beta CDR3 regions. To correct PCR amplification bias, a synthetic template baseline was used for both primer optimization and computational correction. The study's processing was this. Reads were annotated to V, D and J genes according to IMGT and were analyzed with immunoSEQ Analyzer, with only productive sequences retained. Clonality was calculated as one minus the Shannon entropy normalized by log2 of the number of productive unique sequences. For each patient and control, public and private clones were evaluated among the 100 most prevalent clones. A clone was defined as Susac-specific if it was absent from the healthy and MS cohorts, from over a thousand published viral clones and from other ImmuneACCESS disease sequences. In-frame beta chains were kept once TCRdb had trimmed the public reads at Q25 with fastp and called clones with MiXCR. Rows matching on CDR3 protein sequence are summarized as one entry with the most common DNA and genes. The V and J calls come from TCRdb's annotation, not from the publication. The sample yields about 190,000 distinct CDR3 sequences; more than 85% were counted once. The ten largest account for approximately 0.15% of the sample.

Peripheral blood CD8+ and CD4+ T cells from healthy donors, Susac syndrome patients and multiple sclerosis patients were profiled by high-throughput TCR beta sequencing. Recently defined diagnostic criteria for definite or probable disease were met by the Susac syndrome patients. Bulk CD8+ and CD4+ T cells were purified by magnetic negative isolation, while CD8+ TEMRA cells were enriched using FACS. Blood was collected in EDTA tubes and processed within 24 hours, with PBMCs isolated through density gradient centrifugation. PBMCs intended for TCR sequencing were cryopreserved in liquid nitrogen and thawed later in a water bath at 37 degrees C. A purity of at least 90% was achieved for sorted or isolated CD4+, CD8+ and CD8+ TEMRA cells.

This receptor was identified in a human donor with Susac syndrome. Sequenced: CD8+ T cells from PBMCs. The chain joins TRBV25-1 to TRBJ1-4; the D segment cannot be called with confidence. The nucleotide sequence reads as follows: TGTGCCAGCAGTGAGGGCAGGAATGAAAAACTGTTTTTT. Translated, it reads CASSEGRNEKLFF.